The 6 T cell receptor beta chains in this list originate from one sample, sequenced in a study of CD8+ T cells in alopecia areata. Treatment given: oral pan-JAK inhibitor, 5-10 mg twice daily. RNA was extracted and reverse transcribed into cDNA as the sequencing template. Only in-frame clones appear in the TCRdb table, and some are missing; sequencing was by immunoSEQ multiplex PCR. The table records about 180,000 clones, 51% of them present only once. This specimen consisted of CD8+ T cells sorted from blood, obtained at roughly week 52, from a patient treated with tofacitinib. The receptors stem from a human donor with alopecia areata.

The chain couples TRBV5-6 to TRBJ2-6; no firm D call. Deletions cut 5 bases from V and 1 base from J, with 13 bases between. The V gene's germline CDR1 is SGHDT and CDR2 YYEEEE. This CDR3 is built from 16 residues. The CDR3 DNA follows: TGTGCCAGCAGGCAGGTTATAGGATCTGGGGCCAACGTCCTGACTTTC. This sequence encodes CASRQVIGSGANVLTF.

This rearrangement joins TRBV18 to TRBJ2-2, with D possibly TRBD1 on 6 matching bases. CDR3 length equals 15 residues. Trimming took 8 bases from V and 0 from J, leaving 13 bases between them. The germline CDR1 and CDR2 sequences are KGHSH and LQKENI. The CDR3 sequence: CASGSGDTNTGELFF. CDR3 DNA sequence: TGTGCCAGCGGGAGTGGGGACACGAACACCGGGGAGCTGTTTTTT. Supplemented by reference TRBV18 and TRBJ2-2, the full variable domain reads NAGVMQNPRHLVRRRGQEARLRCSPMKGHSHVYWYRQLPEEGLKFMVYLQKENIIDESGMPKERFSAEFPKEGPSILRIQQVVRGDSAAYFCASGSGDTNTGELFFGEGSRLTVL.

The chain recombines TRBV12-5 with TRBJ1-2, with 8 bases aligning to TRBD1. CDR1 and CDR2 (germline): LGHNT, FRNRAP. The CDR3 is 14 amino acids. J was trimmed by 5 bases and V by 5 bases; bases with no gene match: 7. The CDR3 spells CASGNPGTGYGYTF. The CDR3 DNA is TGTGCTAGTGGTAACCCCGGGACAGGTTATGGCTACACCTTC. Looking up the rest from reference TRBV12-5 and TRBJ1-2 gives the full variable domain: DARVTQTPRHKVTEMGQEVTMRCQPILGHNTVFWYRQTMMQGLELLAYFRNRAPLDDSGMPKDRFSAEMPDATLATLKIQPSEPRDSAVYFCASGNPGTGYGYTFGSGTRLTVV.

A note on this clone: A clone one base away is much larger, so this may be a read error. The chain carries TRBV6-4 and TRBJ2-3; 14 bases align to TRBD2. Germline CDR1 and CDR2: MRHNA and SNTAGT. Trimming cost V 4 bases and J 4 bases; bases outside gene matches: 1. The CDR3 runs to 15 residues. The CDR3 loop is CASSGLAGGPDTQYF. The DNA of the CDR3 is TGTGCCAGCAGTGGACTAGCGGGGGGGCCAGATACGCAGTATTTT.

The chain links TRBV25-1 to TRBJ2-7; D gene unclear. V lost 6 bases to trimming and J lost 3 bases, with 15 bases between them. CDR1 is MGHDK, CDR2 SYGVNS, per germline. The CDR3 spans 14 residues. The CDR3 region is CASRADGENYEQYF. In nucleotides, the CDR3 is TGTGCCAGCAGGGCTGACGGTGAAAACTACGAGCAGTACTTC.

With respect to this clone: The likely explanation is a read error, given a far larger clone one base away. This CDR3 is CASSQGQAYEQYF. The DNA of the CDR3 is TGCGCCAGCAGCCAAGGACAGGCCTACGAGCAGTACTTC. The chain employs TRBV4-1 and TRBJ2-7; TRBD1 might be the D (6 bases). Trimming shortened V by 1 base and J by 2 bases, and 6 bases separated the two germline ends. The CDR3 consists of 13 residues. Germline-derived CDR1 and CDR2 are MGHRA and YSYEKL.